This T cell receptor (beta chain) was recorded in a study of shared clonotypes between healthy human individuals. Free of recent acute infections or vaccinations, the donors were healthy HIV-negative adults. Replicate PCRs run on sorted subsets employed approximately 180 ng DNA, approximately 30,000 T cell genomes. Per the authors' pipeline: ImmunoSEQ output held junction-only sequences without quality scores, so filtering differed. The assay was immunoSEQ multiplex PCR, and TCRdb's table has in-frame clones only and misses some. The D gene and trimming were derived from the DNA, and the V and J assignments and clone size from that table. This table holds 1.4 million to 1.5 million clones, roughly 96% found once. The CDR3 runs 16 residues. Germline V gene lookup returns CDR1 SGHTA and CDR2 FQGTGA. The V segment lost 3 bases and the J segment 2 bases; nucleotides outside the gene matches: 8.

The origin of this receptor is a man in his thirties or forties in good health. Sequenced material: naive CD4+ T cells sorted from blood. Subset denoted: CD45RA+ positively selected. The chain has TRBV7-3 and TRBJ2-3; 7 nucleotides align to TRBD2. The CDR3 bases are TGTGCCAGCAGCTTGGGCTCTAGCGGATTCACAGATACGCAGTATTTT. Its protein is CASSLGSSGFTDTQYF.